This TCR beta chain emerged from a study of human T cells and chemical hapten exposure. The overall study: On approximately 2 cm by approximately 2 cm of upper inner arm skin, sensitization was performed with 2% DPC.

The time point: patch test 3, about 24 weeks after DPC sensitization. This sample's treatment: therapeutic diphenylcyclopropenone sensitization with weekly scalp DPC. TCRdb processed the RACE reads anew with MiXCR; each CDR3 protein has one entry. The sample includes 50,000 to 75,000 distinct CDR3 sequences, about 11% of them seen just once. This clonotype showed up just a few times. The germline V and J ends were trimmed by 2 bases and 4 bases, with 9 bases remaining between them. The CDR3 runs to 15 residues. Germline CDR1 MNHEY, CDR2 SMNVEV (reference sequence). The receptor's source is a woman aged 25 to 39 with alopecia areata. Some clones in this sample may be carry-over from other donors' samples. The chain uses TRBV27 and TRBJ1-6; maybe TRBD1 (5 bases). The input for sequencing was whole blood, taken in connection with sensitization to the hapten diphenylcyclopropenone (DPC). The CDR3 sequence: CASSLGTSYNSPLHF. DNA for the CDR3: TGTGCCAGCAGTTTAGGGACCTCATATAATTCACCCCTCCACTTT.